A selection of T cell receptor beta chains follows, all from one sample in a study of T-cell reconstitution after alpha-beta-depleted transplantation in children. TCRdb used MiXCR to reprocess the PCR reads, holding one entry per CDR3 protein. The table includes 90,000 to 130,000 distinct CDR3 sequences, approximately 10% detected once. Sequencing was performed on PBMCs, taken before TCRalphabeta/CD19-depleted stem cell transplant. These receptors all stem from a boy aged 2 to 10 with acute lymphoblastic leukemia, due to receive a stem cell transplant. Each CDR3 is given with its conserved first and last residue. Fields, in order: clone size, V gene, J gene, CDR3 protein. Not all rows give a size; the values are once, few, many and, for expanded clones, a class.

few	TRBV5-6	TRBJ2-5	CASSFSAGETQYF
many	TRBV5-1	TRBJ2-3	CASSSRDREVRDTQYF
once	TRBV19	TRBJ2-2	CASRTGTSGYYGELFF
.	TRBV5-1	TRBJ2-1	CASSWTDGYNEQFF
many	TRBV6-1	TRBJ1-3	CASSEARAGGGGNTIYF
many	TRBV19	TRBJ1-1	CASSTTGNTEAFF
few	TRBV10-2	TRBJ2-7	CASTLSPGYEQYF
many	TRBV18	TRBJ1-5	CASSVTGTGNNQPQHF
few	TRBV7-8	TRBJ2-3	CASSVMGRHRTDTQYF
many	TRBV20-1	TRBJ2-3	CSARIVGVGTDTQYF
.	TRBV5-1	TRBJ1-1	CASSDRGFTSTEAFF
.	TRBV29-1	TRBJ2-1	CSVEDWRSSYNEQFF
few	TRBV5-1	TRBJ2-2	CASSLRVGEPGELFF
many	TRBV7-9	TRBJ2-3	CASSSSDTQYF
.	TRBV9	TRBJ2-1	CASSEGGAGTGDEQFF
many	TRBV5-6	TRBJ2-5	CASSLALGETQYF
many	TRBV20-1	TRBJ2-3	CSARDFSEEKTDTQYF
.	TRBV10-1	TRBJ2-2	CASSDSTGGGRTGELFF
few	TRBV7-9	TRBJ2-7	CASSSTGGLGYEQYF
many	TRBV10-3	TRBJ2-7	CAISETPPGTSGGDYEQYF
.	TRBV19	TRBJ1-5	CASSIDPSQPQHF
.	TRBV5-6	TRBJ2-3	CASSSGLAGGGEGADTQYF
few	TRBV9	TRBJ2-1	CASSVFQGTYNEQFF
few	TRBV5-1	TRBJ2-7	CASSVRTAGEQYF
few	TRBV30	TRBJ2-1	CAHRSGSRYNEQFF
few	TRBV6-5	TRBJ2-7	CASSYSIASRDEQYF
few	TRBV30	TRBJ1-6	CAWKRNRGYSPLHF
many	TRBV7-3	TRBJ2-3	CASSKREADTQYF
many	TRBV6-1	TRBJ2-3	CASSGLAGASDTQYF
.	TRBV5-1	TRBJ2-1	CASSSGSRDRFFDEQFF
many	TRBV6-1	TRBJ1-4	CASALSTNEKLFF
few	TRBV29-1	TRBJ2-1	CSGLAGEGLEQFF
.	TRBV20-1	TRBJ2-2	CSARMGGYTGELFF
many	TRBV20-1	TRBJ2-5	CSARAGAETQYF
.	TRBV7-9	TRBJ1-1	CASSLEPAAEGFF
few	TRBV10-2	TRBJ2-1	CASSTSDILAPEQFF
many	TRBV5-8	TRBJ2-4	CASSHRRDIQYF
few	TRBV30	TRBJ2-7	CAGAGADSYEQYF
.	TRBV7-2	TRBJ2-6	CASSLTYRGRRANVLTF
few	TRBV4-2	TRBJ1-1	CASSQADRGAAEAFF
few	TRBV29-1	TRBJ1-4	CSVDGTGLGEKLFF
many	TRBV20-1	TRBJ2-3	CSAPAGTYTDTQYF
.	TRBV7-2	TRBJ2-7	CASSLGLPGEQYF
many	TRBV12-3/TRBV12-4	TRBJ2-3	CASSWGRTDTQYF
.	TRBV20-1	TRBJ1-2	CSASIRARGGYTF
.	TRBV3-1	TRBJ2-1	CASSQDPWSSYNEQFF
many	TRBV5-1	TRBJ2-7	CASRLTGQGTEQYF
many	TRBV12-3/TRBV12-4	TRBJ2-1	CASTFLGTRVNEQFF
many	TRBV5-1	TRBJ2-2	CASIGQGSSGELFF
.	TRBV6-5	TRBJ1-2	CASSYQDRVVFTSGYTF
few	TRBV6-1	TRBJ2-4	CASSGLGVLAKNIQYF
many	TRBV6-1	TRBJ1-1	CASRALGRGTEAFF
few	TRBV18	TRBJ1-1	CASSPLLDTNTEAFF